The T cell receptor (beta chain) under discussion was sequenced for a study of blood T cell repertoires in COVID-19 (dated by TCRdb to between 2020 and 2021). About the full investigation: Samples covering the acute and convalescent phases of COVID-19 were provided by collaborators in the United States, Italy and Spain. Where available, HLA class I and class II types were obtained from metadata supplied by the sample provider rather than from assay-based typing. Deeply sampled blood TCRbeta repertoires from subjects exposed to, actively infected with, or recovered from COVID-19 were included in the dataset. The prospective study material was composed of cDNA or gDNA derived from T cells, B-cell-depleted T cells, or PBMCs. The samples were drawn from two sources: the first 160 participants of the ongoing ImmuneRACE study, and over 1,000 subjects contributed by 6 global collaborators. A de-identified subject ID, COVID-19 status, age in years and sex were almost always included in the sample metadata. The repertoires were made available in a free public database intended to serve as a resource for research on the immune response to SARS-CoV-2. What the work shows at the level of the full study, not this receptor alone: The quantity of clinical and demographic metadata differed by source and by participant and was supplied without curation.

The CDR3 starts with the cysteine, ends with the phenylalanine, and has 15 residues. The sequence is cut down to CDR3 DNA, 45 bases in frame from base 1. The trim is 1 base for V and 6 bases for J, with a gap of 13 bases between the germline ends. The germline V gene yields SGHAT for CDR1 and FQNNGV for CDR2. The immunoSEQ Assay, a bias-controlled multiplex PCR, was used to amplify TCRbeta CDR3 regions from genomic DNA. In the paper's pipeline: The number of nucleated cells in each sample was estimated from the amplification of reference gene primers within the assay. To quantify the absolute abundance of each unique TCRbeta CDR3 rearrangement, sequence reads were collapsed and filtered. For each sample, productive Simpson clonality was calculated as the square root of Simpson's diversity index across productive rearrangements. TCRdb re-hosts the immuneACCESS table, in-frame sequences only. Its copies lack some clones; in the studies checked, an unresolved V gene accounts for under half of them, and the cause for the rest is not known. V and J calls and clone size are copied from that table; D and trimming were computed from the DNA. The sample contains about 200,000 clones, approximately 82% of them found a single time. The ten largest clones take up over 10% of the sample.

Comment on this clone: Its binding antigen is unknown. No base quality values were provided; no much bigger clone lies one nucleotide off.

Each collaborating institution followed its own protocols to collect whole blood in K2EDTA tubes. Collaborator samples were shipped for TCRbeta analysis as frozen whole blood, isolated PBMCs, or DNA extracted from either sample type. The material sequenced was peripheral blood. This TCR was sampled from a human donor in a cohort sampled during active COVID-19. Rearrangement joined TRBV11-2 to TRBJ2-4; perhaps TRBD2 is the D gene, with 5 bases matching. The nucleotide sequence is TGTGCCAGCAGCTTAGGTCCTAGCTCGGCAAACATTCAGTACTTC. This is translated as CASSLGPSSANIQYF.